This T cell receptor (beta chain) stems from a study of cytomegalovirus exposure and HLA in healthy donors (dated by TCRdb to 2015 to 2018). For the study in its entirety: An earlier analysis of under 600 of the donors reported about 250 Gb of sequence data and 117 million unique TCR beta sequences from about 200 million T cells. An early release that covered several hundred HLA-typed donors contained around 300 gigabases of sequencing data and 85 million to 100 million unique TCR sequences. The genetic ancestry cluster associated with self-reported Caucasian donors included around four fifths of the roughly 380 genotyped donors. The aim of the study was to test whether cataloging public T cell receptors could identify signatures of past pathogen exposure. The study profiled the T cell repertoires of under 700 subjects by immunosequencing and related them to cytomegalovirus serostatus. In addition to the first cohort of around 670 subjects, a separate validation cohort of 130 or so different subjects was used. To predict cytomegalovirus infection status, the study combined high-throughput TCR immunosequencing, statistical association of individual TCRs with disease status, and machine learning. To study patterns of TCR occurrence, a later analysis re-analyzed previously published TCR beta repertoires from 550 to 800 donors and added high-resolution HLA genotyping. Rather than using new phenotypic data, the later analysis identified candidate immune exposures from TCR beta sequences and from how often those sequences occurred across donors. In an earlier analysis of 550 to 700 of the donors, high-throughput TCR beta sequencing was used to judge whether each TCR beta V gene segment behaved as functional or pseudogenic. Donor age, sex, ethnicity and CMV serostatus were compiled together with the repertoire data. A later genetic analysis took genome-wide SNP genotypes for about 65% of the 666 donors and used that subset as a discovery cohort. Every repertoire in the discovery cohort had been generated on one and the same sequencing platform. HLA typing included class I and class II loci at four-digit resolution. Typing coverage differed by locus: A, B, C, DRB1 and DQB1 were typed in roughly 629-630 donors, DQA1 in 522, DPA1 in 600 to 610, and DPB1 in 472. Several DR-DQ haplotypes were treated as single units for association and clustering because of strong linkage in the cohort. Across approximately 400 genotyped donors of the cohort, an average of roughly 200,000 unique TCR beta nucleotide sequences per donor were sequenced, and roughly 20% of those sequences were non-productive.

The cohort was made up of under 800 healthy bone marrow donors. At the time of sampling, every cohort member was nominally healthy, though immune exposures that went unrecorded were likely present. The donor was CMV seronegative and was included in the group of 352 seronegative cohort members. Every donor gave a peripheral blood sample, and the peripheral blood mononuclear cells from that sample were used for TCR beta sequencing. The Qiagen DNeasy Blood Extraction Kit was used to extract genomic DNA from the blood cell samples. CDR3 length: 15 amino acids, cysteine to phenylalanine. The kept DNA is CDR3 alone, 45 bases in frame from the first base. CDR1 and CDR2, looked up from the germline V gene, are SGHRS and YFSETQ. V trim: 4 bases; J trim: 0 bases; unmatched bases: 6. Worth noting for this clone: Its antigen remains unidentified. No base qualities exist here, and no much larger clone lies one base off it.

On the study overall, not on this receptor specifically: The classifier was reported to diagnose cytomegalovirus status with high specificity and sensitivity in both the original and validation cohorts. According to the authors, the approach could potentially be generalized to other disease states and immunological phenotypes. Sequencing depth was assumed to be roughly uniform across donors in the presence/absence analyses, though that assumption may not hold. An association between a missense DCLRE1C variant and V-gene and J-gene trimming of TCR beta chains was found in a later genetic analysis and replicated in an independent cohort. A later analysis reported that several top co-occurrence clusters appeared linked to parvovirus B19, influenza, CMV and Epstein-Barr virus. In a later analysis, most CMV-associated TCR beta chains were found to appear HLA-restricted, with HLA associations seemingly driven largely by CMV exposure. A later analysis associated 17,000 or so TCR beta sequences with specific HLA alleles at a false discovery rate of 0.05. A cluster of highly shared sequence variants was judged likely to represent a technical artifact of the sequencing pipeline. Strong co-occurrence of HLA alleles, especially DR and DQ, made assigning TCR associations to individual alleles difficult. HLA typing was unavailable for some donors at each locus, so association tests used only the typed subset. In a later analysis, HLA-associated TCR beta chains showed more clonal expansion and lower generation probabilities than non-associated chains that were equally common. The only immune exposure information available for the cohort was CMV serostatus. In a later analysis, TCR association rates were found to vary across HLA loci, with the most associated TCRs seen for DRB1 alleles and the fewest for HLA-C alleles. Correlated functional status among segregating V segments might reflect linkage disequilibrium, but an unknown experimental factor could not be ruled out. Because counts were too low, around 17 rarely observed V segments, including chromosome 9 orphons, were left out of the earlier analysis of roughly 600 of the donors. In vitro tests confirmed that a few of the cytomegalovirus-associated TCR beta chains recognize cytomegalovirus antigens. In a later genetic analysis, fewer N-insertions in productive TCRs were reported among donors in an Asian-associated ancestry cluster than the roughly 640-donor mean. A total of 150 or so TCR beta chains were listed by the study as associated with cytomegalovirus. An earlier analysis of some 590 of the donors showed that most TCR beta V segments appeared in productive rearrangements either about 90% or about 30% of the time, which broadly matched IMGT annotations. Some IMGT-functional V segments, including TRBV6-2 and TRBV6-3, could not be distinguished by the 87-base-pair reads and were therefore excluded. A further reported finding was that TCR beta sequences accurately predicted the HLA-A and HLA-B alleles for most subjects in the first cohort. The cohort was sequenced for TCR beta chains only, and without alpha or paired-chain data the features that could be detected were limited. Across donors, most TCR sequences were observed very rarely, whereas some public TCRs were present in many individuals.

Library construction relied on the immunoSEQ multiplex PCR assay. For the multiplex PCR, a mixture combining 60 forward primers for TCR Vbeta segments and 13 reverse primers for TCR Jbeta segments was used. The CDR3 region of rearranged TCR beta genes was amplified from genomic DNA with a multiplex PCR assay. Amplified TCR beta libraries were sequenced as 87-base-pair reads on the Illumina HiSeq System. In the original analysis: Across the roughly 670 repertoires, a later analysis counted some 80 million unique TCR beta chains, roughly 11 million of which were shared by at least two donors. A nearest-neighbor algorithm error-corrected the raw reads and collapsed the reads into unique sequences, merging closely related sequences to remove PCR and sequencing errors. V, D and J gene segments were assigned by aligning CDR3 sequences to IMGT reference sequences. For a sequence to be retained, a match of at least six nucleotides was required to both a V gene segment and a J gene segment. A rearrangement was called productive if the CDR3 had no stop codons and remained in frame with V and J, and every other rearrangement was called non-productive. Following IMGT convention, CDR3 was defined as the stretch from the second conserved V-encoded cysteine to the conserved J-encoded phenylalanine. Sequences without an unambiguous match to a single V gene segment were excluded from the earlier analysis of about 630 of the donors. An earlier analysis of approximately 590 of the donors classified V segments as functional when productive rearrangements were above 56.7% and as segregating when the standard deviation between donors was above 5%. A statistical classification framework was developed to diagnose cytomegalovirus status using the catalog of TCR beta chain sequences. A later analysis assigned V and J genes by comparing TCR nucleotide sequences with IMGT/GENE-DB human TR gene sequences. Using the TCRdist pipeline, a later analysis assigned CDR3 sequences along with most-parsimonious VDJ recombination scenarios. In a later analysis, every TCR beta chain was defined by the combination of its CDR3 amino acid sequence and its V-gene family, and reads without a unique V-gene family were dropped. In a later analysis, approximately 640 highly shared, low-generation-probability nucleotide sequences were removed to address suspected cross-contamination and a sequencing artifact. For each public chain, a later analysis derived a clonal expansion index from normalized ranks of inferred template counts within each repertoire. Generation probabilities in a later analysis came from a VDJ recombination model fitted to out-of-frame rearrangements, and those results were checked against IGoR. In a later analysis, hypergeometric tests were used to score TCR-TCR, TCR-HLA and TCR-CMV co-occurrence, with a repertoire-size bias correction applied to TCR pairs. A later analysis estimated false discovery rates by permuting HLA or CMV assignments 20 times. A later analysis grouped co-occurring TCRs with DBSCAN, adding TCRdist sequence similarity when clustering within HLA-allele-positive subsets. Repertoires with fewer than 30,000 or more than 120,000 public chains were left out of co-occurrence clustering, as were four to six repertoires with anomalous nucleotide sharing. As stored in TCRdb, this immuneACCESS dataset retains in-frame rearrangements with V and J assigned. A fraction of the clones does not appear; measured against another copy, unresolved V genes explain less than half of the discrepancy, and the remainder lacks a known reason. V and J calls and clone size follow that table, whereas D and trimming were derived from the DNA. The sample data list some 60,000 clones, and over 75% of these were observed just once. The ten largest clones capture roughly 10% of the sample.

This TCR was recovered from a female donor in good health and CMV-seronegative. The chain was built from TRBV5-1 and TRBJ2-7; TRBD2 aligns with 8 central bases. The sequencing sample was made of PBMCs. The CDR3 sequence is CASSRTGGSSYEQYF. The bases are TGCGCCAGCAGCCGTACGGGAGGGAGCTCCTACGAGCAGTACTTC.